Below are 9 T cell receptor beta chains sequenced from a single sample in a study of T cells in localized non-small cell lung cancer. Produced via immunoSEQ multiplex PCR; TCRdb's table is partial and in-frame only. The data hold about 1,000 clones, with roughly 22% observed a single time. Material: normal lung tissue next to the tumor, obtained before any cancer treatment. These receptors were obtained from a male donor older than 55 with stage II squamous cell lung carcinoma.

The chain carries TRBV11-3 and TRBJ1-1; 8 nucleotides agree with TRBD1. V lost 3 bases and J lost 4; bases outside the gene matches: 4. CDR1 and CDR2 (germline): SGHNT, YENEEA. The CDR3 extends over 14 amino acids. CDR3 loop: CASSFTGGSTEAFF. The CDR3 region has the DNA TGTGCCAGCAGCTTTACAGGGGGAAGCACTGAAGCTTTCTTT. The whole variable domain, remainder taken from reference TRBV11-3 and TRBJ1-1, is EAGVVQSPRYKIIEKKQPVAFWCNPISGHNTLYWYLQNLGQGPELLIRYENEEAVDDSQLPKDRFSAERLKGVDSTLKIQPAELGDSAVYLCASSFTGGSTEAFFGQGTRLTVV.

Only a few counts were recorded for this clone. Relative to the germline gene, one junction end is altered; a read error may explain this. The chain is built from TRBV6-8 and TRBJ2-3, with D perhaps matching TRBD1 or TRBD2 (5 bases each). This CDR3 contains 13 residues. Germline loops: CDR1 MNHGY, CDR2 SAAAGT. CDR3 DNA: TGTGCCATCAGTACGGGGCGCACAGATACGCAGTATTTT. Encoded protein: CAISTGRTDTQYF.

By frequency in the sample, this clone is large. V usage is TRBV6-8 and J usage is TRBJ2-2; D is possibly TRBD1 (6 bases). Germline assignment: CDR1 MNHGY and CDR2 SAAAGT. V dropped 5 bases and J dropped 7 bases, with 14 bases sitting between them. The CDR3 sequence is 14 residues long. CDR3 region: CASSQTGPGGELFF. The CDR3 nucleotides read TGTGCCAGCAGTCAAACAGGGCCGGGCGGGGAGCTGTTTTTT.

In this sample, this clone is hyperexpanded. CDR3 protein: CASSRGTGGPAETQYF. DNA for the CDR3: TGTGCCAGTAGTAGGGGGACAGGGGGCCCTGCAGAGACCCAGTACTTC. This sequence joins TRBV19 and TRBJ2-5, with 12 bases fitting TRBD1. CDR3 size: 16 residues. J was trimmed by 4 bases and V by 4 bases; bases with no gene match: 7. Germline V gene sequence: CDR1 LNHDA, CDR2 SQIVND (reference sequence).

This clone occurred once. The chain joins TRBV5-1 to TRBJ2-2, with 7 bases identical to TRBD2. The germline CDR1 and CDR2 sequences are SGHRS and YFSETQ. V trimming: 0 bases; J trimming: 3 bases; junction bases outside the gene matches: 5. The CDR3 is 16 residues long. CDR3 sequence (DNA): TGCGCCAGCAGCTTGGTCAACCGGGGGGACACCGGGGAGCTGTTTTTT. Encoded protein: CASSLVNRGDTGELFF.

This clone rates as medium-sized. The chain employs TRBV11-3 and TRBJ2-7, with 9 positions matching TRBD1. This CDR3 has 15 amino acids. J was trimmed by 5 bases and V by 3 bases; bases with no gene match: 8. Germline V gene sequence: CDR1 SGHNT, CDR2 YENEEA. CDR3 coding DNA: TGTGCCAGCAGCTTCCCCGGGACAGGGATCCACGAGCAGTACTTC. Translated, it gives CASSFPGTGIHEQYF.

Within the sample, this clone is hyperexpanded (1% or more). The chain links TRBV4-1 to TRBJ1-1, with D possibly TRBD1 on 6 matching bases. The germline V and J ends were trimmed by 0 bases and 6 bases, with 11 bases remaining between them. The germline V gene encodes CDR1 MGHRA and CDR2 YSYEKL. The CDR3 runs 14 residues. CDR3 nucleotide sequence: TGCGCCAGCAGCCAAGATAGGGGGGCTCCTGAAGCTTTCTTT. Translation: CASSQDRGAPEAFF.

J is TRBJ1-1 and V is TRBV28, with a weak D call TRBD1 (5 bases). Trimming removed 4 bases from V and 3 bases from J, with 9 bases in between. CDR3 length equals 13 residues. CDR1 and CDR2 from the germline V gene are MDHEN and SYDVKM. CDR3 region: CASSSGGYTEAFF. DNA of the CDR3: TGTGCCAGCAGTTCTGGGGGGTACACTGAAGCTTTCTTT.

This clone was seen only a few times. The V call is TRBV11-3, the J call TRBJ1-2, with D unresolved. The CDR3 has 14 amino acids. Trimming removed 3 bases from V and 4 bases from J, with 12 bases in between. Per the germline V gene, CDR1 is SGHNT and CDR2 is YENEEA. CDR3 in amino acids: CASSLGDSGYGYTF. The CDR3 bases are TGTGCCAGCAGCTTGGGTGACTCTGGCTATGGCTACACCTTC.